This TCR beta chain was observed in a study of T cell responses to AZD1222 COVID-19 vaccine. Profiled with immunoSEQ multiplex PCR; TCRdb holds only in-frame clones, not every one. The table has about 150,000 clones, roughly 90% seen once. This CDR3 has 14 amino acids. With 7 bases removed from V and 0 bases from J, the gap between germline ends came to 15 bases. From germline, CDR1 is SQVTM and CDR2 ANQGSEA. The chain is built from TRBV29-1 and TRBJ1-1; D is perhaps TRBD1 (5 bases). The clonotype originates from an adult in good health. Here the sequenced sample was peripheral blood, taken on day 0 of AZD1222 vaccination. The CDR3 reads CSADDRLMNTEAFF. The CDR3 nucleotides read TGCAGCGCTGACGACAGACTCATGAACACTGAAGCTTTCTTT.